This T cell receptor (beta chain) was recorded in a study of human T cells and chemical hapten exposure. Each CDR3 protein is one row after TCRdb ran MiXCR on the RACE reads. The sample carries 240,000 or so distinct CDR3 sequences, approximately 8.6% recorded once. The CDR3 is made up of 11 amino acids. Germline CDR1 and CDR2: KGHDR and SFDVKD. V shed 4 bases and J shed 8 bases, with 5 bases lying between them. Time point in this sample: pre-sensitization, week 0. Treatment defined: therapeutic diphenylcyclopropenone sensitization with weekly scalp DPC. The input for sequencing was whole blood, taken in connection with sensitization to the hapten diphenylcyclopropenone (DPC). This clonotype was sampled from a woman aged 40 to 50 with alopecia areata. Some clones in this sample may be carry-over from other donors' samples. The J gene is TRBJ2-1, the V gene TRBV24-1; D gene uncertain. The CDR3: CATSDSDEQFF. CDR3 sequence (DNA): TGTGCCACCAGTGACTCGGATGAGCAGTTCTTC.